Described below is a single T cell receptor (beta chain) sequence and its context. This clonotype was recorded many times. No cognate antigen has been identified for it. No per-base quality is available; no much larger clone lies one base away. Library prep was done by PCR. The sample was run on an Illumina HiSeq 2500. TCR libraries were prepared with molecular barcoding, using unique molecular identifiers to normalize TCRbeta repertoire quantification. TCRdb cleaned the public reads at Q25 with fastp, built clones with MiXCR and kept in-frame beta chains. Every CDR3 protein is listed once, alongside the most common genes and DNA of its rows. This sample is represented by 200,000 to 250,000 distinct CDR3 sequences; about 11% of them were singletons. The top ten clonotypes cover over 25% of the sample. The data are from a study of T-cell reconstitution after alpha-beta-depleted transplantation in children (dated by TCRdb to 2015 to 2016). About the investigation overall: Using TCR repertoire profiling, the study quantitatively followed how T-cell immune reconstitution unfolded in children after TCRalphabeta/CD19-depleted allogeneic hematopoietic cell transplantation.

Beyond this particular receptor, the publication reports: In some patients, the high TCRbeta diversity seen at day 60 was put down to recipient T cells and intrathymic progenitors that had survived conditioning. The frequencies of hyperexpanded clones fell over the following months, and after one year, T-cell counts and TCRbeta diversity were mostly attributed to newly produced T cells. About two months after transplant, the apparently early recovery of alphabetaT-cell counts reportedly depended on just several hundred clones that had expanded rapidly and came from non-depleted graft cells.

CDR1 and CDR2, per the germline V gene, are LGHNA and YNFKEQ. V has 1 base trimmed and J has 4 bases trimmed; junction bases matching no gene number 2. The CDR3 covers 15 residues, taking in both the cysteine and the phenylalanine. Of the read, only the CDR3 DNA is kept; its 45 bases are in frame from base 1. In the paper's terms, the treatment or condition label means: allogeneic hematopoietic cell transplantation with graft depleted of TCRalphabeta T cells and CD19 B cells. Transplant recipients were children who received TCRalphabeta/CD19-depleted allogeneic hematopoietic cell grafts. The TCR was taken from a child less than two years old with acute myeloid leukemia, due to receive a stem cell transplant. The input for sequencing was PBMCs, taken before TCRalphabeta/CD19-depleted stem cell transplant. The chain couples TRBV4-2 to TRBJ2-3, with TRBD2 identical over 10 junction bases. This receptor has the CDR3 CASSQALAGADTQYF. The nucleotides read TGTGCCAGCAGCCAAGCCCTAGCGGGGGCAGATACGCAGTATTTT.